This record looks at one T cell receptor beta chain sequence and its context. In the source study's methods: Amplification of reference gene primers was used by the study to estimate nucleated cell counts. Some clones are missing from TCRdb's copy, which holds only in-frame ones; the method was immunoSEQ multiplex PCR. V, J and clone size were drawn from that table, and D and trimming were deduced from the DNA. The sample includes 250,000 to 350,000 clones, 87% of them seen just once. These data originate in a study of blood T cell repertoires in COVID-19. Trimming removed 4 bases at V and 3 bases at J, with 20 bases between. The CDR3 sequence is 16 residues long. Study members were between about 18 and 100 years old and lived in over 20 US regions. Cohorts were determined from participant-reported clinical history.

This clonotype was obtained from a woman aged 25 to 39 who had recovered from COVID-19. The genes are TRBV5-3 and TRBJ2-7; D is unresolved. TRBV5-3 is treated as an ORF (open reading frame) with a function not yet certain. What was sequenced was PBMCs or T cells enriched from blood (not recorded which). The CDR3 nucleotides are TGTGCCAGAAGCCCCCGGGTGCCAGCGACGAGCTACGAGCAGTACTTC. Amino acids: CARSPRVPATSYEQYF.